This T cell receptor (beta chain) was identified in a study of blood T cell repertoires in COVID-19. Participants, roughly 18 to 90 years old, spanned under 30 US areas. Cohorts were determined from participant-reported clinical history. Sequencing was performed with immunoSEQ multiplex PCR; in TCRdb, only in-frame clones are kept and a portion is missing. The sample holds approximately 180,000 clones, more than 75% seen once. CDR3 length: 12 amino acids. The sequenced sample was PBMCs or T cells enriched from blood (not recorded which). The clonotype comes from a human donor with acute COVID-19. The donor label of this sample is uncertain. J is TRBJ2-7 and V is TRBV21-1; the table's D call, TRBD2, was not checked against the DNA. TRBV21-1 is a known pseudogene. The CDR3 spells CASSSRREGQYF. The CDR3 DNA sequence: TGTGCCAGCAGCTCCAGACGGGAGGGGCAGTACTTC.